This T cell receptor beta chain was captured by sequencing in a study of blood T cell repertoires in COVID-19. Germline lookup yields CDR1 KGHDR and CDR2 SFDVKD. This CDR3 region has 13 residues. The V end was cut by 6 bases, the J end by 5 bases, with 12 bases between. Under the authors' procedure: Nucleated cell number was recorded as an estimate derived from reference gene primer amplification. TCRdb's table, derived via immunoSEQ multiplex PCR, lists solely in-frame clones and lacks some. The D gene and trimming were derived from the DNA, and the V and J assignments and clone size from that table. The sample lists under 400,000 clones, roughly 90% occurring once. Cohorts were determined from participant-reported clinical history.

This sequence joins TRBV24-1 and TRBJ1-2; TRBD1 is a possible D gene (6 bases). This clonotype was obtained from a woman aged 25 to 45 who had been exposed to COVID-19. The specimen sequenced was PBMCs or T cells enriched from blood (not recorded which). This CDR3 is CATSSGGTYGYTF. The CDR3 DNA is TGTGCCACCAGTTCCGGTGGGACATATGGCTACACCTTC.